This T cell receptor beta chain was observed in a study of regulatory T cells in long-lasting Graves disease. Assembly of TCR beta libraries relied on iRepertoire HTBI primers together with Arm-PCR of CDR3 regions. TCRdb itself ran the multiplex PCR reads through MiXCR, one entry per CDR3 protein. The sample holds approximately 560,000 distinct CDR3 sequences, approximately 16% seen once. This clonotype occurred many times. Indicated time point: newly diagnosed GD, antithyroid drugs for less than 3 months. PBMCs provided the RNA from which the TCR library was made. Trimming left V 10 bases short and J 4 bases short, with 15 bases between. The CDR3 runs 13 residues. Germline values: CDR1 MNHNS, CDR2 SASEGT. These records were also assigned to another study, of T cells in Graves' hyperthyroidism and ophthalmopathy. In that study: Blood also held most thyroid clonotypes expanded beyond 0.001.

This TCR was sampled from a young man with Graves disease. This sequence joins TRBV6-1 and TRBJ2-3, with D uncertain. The source was peripheral blood mononuclear cells (PBMCs), collected at new diagnosis, from a patient treated with antithyroid drugs. The CDR3 loop reads CATLMNGADTQYF. The CDR3 nucleotides read TGTGCCACCCTGATGAATGGTGCAGATACGCAGTATTTT.